This is a list of T cell receptor beta chains from one sample in a study of cytomegalovirus exposure and HLA in healthy donors. The data were produced by immunoSEQ multiplex PCR, yet TCRdb's version contains in-frame clones alone and is incomplete. The table includes around 140,000 clones, about 83% detected once. Sequencing was performed on PBMCs. The receptors here all came from a woman aged 25 to 39 in good health and CMV-seronegative. Each CDR3 is given with its conserved first and last residue. Fields, in order: clone size, D gene, V gene, J gene, CDR3 protein, CDR3 DNA. The D gene is left open where the match is weak. The listing skips clone size in some rows; elsewhere it reads once, few, many or a size class.

NA,TRBD2,TRBV7-9,TRBJ2-5,CASRRSGGAGETQYF,TGTGCCAGCAGACGGAGCGGGGGGGCTGGGGAGACCCAGTACTTC
NA,NA,TRBV7-2,TRBJ1-1,CASSPPEVHYTEAFF,TGTGCCAGCAGCCCCCCGGAGGTCCACTACACTGAAGCTTTCTTT
NA,TRBD1,TRBV4-3,TRBJ1-1,CASSPDRTRGTEAFF,TGCGCCAGCAGCCCGGACAGGACGAGGGGCACTGAAGCTTTCTTT
NA,TRBD1,TRBV28,TRBJ1-2,CATAPKGQGYYGYTF,TGTGCCACCGCCCCGAAGGGACAGGGATACTATGGCTACACCTTC
NA,NA,TRBV4-3,TRBJ1-2,CASSQVTGLGYGYTF,TGCGCCAGCAGCCAAGTAACAGGATTAGGCTATGGCTACACCTTC
NA,NA,TRBV7-8,TRBJ1-5,CASSLRRTLANQPQHF,TGTGCCAGCAGCTTAAGGCGGACATTGGCTAATCAGCCCCAGCATTTT
NA,NA,TRBV21-1,TRBJ2-5,CASRSVSGRVQETQYF,TGTGCCAGCAGATCGGTTAGCGGGAGGGTCCAAGAGACCCAGTACTTC
NA,TRBD1,TRBV4-2,TRBJ2-7,CASSQVGQIYEQYF,TGTGCCAGCAGCCAAGTGGGACAGATCTACGAGCAGTACTTC
NA,NA,TRBV27,TRBJ2-7,CASRQSSWGAYEQYF,TGTGCCAGCAGGCAATCCTCTTGGGGCGCCTACGAGCAGTACTTC
NA,NA,TRBV19,TRBJ2-1,CASSKEYYNEQFF,TGTGCCAGTAGTAAGGAGTACTACAATGAGCAGTTCTTC
NA,NA,TRBV4-3,TRBJ2-6,CASSLLETGANVLTF,TGCGCCAGCAGCTTGCTGGAGACTGGGGCCAACGTCCTGACTTTC
NA,NA,TRBV7-3,TRBJ2-1,CASSFAGSYNEQFF,TGTGCCAGCAGCTTCGCAGGGTCCTACAATGAGCAGTTCTTC
NA,TRBD1,TRBV5-5,TRBJ1-1,CASSLAAGGPEAFF,TGTGCCAGCAGCTTGGCCGCAGGGGGCCCTGAAGCTTTCTTT
NA,TRBD2,TRBV7-2,TRBJ2-7,CASSGRTSGRAGEQYF,TGTGCCAGCAGCGGAAGGACTAGCGGGAGGGCGGGCGAGCAGTACTTC
NA,NA,TRBV10-3,TRBJ1-1,CAISTQGHTEAFF,TGTGCCATCAGTACACAGGGACACACTGAAGCTTTCTTT
NA,TRBD1,TRBV19,TRBJ1-4,CASSIPGTGGFTNEKLFF,TGTGCCAGTAGTATACCCGGGACAGGGGGCTTTACTAATGAAAAACTGTTTTTT
NA,TRBD1,TRBV28,TRBJ1-2,CASKGTVSSGYTF,TGTGCCAGCAAAGGGACAGTCTCTTCGGGCTACACCTTC
NA,NA,TRBV4-1,TRBJ2-1,CASSQLGRSSYNEQFF,TGCGCCAGCAGCCAGCTCGGAAGGAGCTCCTACAATGAGCAGTTCTTC
NA,NA,TRBV29-1,TRBJ2-7,CSVEDQAREQYF,TGCAGCGTTGAAGATCAGGCCCGCGAGCAGTACTTC
NA,NA,TRBV7-9,TRBJ2-7,CASSKQGRHEQYF,TGTGCCAGCAGCAAACAGGGTAGACACGAGCAGTACTTC
NA,TRBD2,TRBV7-2,TRBJ2-7,CASSLAYGGERQYF,TGTGCCAGCAGCTTAGCGTATGGGGGGGAGCGACAGTACTTC
NA,TRBD2,TRBV28,TRBJ2-3,CASCGDLAGVTDTQYF,TGTGCCAGCTGTGGGGATCTGGCGGGAGTGACAGATACGCAGTATTTT
NA,NA,TRBV6-6,TRBJ1-5,CASSPIGGNQPQHF,TGTGCCAGCAGCCCGATAGGGGGCAATCAGCCCCAGCATTTT
once,NA,TRBV7-9,TRBJ2-3,CASSLVPTRGDTQYF,TGTGCCAGCAGCTTAGTCCCGACTAGGGGAGATACGCAGTATTTT
NA,NA,TRBV18,TRBJ1-2,CASSPPVARQRIANYGYTF,TGTGCCAGCTCACCACCAGTGGCGAGACAGAGAATAGCTAACTATGGCTACACCTTC
NA,TRBD2,TRBV6-5,TRBJ2-7,CASSYGAGGRHYEQYF,TGTGCCAGCAGTTACGGCGCGGGAGGGCGGCACTACGAGCAGTACTTC
NA,TRBD2,TRBV7-2,TRBJ2-1,CASSRPPEGLADNEQFF,TGTGCCAGCAGCCGCCCCCCCGAGGGACTAGCGGATAATGAGCAGTTCTTC
NA,NA,TRBV28,TRBJ2-7,CASIGSSYEQYF,TGTGCCAGCATCGGGAGCTCCTACGAGCAGTACTTC
NA,TRBD2,TRBV29-1,TRBJ2-7,CSVETSGRLYEQYF,TGCAGCGTCGAGACTAGCGGGAGGCTGTACGAGCAGTACTTC
NA,NA,TRBV28,TRBJ2-3,CASSLGLGTDTQYF,TGTGCCAGCAGTTTAGGCCTAGGCACAGATACGCAGTATTTT
NA,TRBD1,TRBV7-9,TRBJ1-2,CASSFQDRGSWGYTF,TGTGCCAGCAGCTTCCAGGACAGGGGAAGTTGGGGCTACACCTTC
once,NA,TRBV10-3,TRBJ1-4,CAISESLFFVRTDTSNEKLFF,TGTGCCATCAGTGAGTCGTTATTCTTCGTGAGGACGGACACCAGTAATGAAAAACTGTTTTTT
NA,TRBD1,TRBV5-1,TRBJ2-4,CASSSGQDGDIQYF,TGCGCCAGCAGCTCCGGACAGGATGGGGACATTCAGTACTTC
once,NA,TRBV19,TRBJ1-1,CASIEVGTEAFF,TGTGCCAGTATAGAGGTGGGCACTGAAGCTTTCTTT
NA,TRBD1,TRBV29-1,TRBJ1-3,CSVSGQNSGNTIYF,TGCAGCGTTTCGGGACAGAACTCTGGAAACACCATATATTTT
NA,TRBD2,TRBV28,TRBJ2-3,CASSMLAGGSRDTQYF,TGTGCCAGCAGTATGCTAGCGGGGGGGTCCAGAGATACGCAGTATTTT
NA,NA,TRBV7-9,TRBJ2-7,CASSLAGGDEQYF,TGTGCCAGCAGCTTGGCGGGCGGGGACGAGCAGTACTTC
NA,NA,TRBV18,TRBJ1-1,CASSPIGRGGSTEAFF,TGTGCCAGCTCACCAATAGGCAGGGGTGGGAGCACTGAAGCTTTCTTT
NA,TRBD2,TRBV5-6,TRBJ2-3,CASSLLLAGVGTDTQYF,TGTGCCAGCAGCTTACTTTTAGCGGGAGTGGGCACAGATACGCAGTATTTT
NA,NA,TRBV27,TRBJ2-7,CASSPFMLGAYEQYF,TGTGCCAGCAGCCCATTTATGTTAGGGGCCTACGAGCAGTACTTC
NA,TRBD1,TRBV28,TRBJ1-2,CASSLGQAVGYTF,TGTGCCAGCAGTTTGGGACAGGCCGTTGGCTACACCTTC
NA,NA,TRBV5-1,TRBJ1-4,CASSLRSPGSEKLFF,TGCGCCAGCAGCTTGAGGTCCCCGGGGAGCGAAAAACTGTTTTTT
NA,TRBD2,TRBV5-1,TRBJ2-5,CASSLGSRTRSLETQYF,TGCGCCAGCAGCTTGGGCTCGCGGACTAGAAGCCTGGAGACCCAGTACTTC
NA,TRBD2,TRBV7-9,TRBJ2-2,CASSQSPVAGVFTGELFF,TGTGCCAGCAGCCAAAGCCCGGTAGCGGGAGTCTTCACCGGGGAGCTGTTTTTT
NA,TRBD1,TRBV6-1,TRBJ1-5,CASRRDRPGYQPQHF,TGTGCCAGCAGGCGGGACAGGCCAGGTTATCAGCCCCAGCATTTT
few,NA,TRBV5-5,TRBJ2-1,CASSLELYNEQFF,TGTGCCAGCAGCTTGGAACTTTACAATGAGCAGTTCTTC
once,TRBD1,TRBV28,TRBJ1-2,CASRQGLGFNYGYTF,TGTGCCAGCAGACAGGGGTTAGGCTTTAACTATGGCTACACCTTC
NA,TRBD1,TRBV28,TRBJ2-7,CASSTGQGVFYEQYF,TGTGCCAGCTCTACAGGACAGGGGGTCTTCTACGAGCAGTACTTC